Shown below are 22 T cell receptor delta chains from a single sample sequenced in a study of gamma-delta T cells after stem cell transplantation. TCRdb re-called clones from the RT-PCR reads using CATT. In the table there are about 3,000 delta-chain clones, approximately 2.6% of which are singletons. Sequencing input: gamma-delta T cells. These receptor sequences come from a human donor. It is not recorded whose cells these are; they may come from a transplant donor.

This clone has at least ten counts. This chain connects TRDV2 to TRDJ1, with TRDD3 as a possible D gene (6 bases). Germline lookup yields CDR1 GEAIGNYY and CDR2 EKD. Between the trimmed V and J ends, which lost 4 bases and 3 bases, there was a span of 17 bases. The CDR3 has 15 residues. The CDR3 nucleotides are TGTGCCTGTGATGGATTGGGGGCTATCTCCGATAAACTCATCTTT. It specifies CACDGLGAISDKLIF.

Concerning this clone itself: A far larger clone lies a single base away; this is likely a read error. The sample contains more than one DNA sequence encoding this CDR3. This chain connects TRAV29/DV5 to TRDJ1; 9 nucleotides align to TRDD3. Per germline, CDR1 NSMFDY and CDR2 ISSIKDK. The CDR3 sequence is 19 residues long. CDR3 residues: CAASVFQLLGDARGDKLIF. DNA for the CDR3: TGTGCAGCTAGCGTTTTTCAGTTGCTGGGGGATGCCCGTGGCGATAAACTCATCTTT.

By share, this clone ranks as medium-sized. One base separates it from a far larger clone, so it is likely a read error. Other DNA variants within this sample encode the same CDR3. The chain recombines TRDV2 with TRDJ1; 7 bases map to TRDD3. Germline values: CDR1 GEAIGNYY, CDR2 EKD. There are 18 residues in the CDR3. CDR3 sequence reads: CACDTVTLLGINTDKLIF. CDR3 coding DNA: TGCGCCTGTGACACCGTAACCCTACTGGGGATCAACACCGATAAACTCATCTTT.

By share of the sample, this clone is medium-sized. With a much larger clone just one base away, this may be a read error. The DNA of the CDR3 is TGTGCCTGTGACCGACTGGGGGCACTGAACACCGATAAACTCATCTTT. Protein: CACDRLGALNTDKLIF. The chain carries TRDV2 and TRDJ1; 8 bases line up with TRDD3. J was trimmed by 0 bases and V by 3 bases; bases with no gene match: 8. Germline V lookup: CDR1 GEAIGNYY, CDR2 EKD. The CDR3 extends over 16 amino acids.

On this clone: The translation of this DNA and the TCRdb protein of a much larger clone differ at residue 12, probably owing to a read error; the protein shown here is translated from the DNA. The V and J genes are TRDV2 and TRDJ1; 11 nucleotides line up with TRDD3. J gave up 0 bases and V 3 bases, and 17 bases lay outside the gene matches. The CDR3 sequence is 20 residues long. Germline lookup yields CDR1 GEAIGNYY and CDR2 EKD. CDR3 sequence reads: CACDPTRSGGYIGYTDKLIF. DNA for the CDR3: TGTGCCTGTGACCCGACGAGATCTGGGGGATACATAGGGTACACCGATAAACTCATCTTT.

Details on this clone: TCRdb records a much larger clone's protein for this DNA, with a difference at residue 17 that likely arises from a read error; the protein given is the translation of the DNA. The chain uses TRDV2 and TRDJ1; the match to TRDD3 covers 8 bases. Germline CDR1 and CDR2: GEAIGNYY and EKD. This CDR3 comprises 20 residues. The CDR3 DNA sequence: TGTGCCTGTGACGCGATACTGGGGGGTCCCCAGGGCTTGTACACCGATACACTCATCTTT. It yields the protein CACDAILGGPQGLYTDTLIF.

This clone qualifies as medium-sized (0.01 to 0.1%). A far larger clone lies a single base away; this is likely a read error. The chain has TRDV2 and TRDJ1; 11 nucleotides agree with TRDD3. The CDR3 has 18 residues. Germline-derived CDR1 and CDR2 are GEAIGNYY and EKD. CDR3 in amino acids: CARDTVSWAGGYSDKLIF. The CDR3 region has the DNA TGTGCCCGTGACACCGTTTCCTGGGCTGGGGGATACTCCGATAAACTCATCTTT.

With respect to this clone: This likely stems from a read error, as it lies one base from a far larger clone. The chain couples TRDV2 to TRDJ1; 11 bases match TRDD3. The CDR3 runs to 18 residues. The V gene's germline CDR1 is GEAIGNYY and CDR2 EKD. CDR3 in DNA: TGTGCCTGTGACACCGTTTCCTGGGCTGGGGGATACTCCGATAAACGCATCTTT. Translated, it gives CACDTVSWAGGYSDKRIF.

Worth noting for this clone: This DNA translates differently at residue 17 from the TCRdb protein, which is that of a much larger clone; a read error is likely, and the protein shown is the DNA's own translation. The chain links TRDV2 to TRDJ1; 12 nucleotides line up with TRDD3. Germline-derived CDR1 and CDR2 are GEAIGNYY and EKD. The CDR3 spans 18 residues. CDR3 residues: CACDTVVLGDTETDKLTF. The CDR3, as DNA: TGTGCCTGTGACACCGTCGTACTGGGGGATACTGAAACCGATAAACTCACCTTT.

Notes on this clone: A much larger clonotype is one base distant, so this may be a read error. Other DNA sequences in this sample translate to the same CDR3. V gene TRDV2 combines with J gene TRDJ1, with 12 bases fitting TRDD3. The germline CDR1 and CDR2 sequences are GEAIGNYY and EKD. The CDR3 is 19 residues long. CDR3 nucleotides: TGTGCCTGCGACACCGTAGGAACTGGGGGATACTTGTCCACCGATAAACTCATCTTT. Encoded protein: CACDTVGTGGYLSTDKLIF.

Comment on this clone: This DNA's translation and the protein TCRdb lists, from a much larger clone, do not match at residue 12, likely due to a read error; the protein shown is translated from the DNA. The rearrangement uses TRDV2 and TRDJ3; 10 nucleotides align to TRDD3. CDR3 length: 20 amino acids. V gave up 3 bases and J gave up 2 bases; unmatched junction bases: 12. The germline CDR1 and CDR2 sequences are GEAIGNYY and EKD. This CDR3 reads CACDHTGGSHSPWDTRQMFF. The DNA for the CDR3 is TGTGCCTGTGACCATACTGGGGGATCCCACAGCCCCTGGGACACCCGACAGATGTTTTTC.

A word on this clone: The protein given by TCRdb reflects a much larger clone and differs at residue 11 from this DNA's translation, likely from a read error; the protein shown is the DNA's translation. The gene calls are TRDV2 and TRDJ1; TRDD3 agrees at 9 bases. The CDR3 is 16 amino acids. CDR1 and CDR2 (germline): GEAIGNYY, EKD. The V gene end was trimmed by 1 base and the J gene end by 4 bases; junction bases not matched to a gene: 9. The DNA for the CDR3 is TGTGCCTGTGACACTCTCCTGGGGGATCGCAGCGATAAACTCATCTTT. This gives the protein CACDTLLGDRSDKLIF.

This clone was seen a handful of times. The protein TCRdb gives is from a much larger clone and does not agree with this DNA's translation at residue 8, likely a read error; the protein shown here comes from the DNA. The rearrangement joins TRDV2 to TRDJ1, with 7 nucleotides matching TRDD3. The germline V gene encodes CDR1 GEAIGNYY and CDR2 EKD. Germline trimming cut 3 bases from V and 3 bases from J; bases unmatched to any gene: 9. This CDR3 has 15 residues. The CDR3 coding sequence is TGTGCCTGTGACCCACTGGGGCATAAGGCCGATAAACTCATCTTT. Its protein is CACDPLGHKADKLIF.

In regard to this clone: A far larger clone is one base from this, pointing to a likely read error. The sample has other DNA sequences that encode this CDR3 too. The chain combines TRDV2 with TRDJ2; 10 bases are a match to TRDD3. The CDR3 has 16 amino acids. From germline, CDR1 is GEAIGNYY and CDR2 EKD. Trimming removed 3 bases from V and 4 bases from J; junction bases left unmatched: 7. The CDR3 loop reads CACDSLLGDPTAQLFF. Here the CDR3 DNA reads TGTGCCTGTGACTCCTTACTGGGGGATCCGACAGCACAACTCTTCTTT.

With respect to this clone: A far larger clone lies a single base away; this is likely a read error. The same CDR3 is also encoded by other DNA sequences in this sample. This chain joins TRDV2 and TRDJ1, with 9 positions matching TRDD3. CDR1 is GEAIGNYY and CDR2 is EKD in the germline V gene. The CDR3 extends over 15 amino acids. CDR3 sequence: CACEGLGDISDKLIF. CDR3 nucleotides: TGTGCCTGTGAGGGATTGGGGGATATCTCCGATAAACTTATCTTT.

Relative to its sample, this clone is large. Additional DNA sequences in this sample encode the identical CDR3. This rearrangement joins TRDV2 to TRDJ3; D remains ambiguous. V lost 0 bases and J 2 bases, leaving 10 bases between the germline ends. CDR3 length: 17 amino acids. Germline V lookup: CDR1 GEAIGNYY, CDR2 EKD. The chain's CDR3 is CACDTTSIAWDTRQMFF. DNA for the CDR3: TGTGCCTGTGACACCACCTCCATAGCCTGGGACACCCGACAGATGTTTTTC.

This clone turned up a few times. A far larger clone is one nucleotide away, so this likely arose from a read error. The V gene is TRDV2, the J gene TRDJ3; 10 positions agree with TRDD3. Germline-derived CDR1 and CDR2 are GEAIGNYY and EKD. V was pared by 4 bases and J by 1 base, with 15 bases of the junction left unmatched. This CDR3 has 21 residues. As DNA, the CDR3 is TGTGCCTGTGAGGCCGTAATGGGGGATACCCCCGGGTCCTGGGACACCCGACAGATGTTTTTC. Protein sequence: CACEAVMGDTPGSWDTRQMFF.

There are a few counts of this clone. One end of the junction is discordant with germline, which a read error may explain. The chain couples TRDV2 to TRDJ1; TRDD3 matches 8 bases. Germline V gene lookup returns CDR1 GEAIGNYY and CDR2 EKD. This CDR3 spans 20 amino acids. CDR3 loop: CACDLLGATLGRGVTDTLIF. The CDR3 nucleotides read TGTGCCTGTGACTTACTGGGGGCTACGTTAGGGAGAGGAGTCACCGATACACTCATCTTT.

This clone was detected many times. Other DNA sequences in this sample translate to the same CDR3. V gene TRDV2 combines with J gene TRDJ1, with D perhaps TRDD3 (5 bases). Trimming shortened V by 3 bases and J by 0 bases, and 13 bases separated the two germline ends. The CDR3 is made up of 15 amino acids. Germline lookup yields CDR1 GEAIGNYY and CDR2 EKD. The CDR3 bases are TGTGCCTGTGACCGACTCGGGGGTTACACCGATAAACTCATCTTT. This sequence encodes CACDRLGGYTDKLIF.

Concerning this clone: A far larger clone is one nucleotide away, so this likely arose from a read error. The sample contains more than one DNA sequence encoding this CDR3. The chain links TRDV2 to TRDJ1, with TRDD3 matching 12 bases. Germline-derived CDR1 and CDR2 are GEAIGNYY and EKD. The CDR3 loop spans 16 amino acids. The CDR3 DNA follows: TGTGCCTGTGACACGGTTTTACTGGGGGATACCGATAAGCTCATCTTT. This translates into CACDTVLLGDTDKLIF.

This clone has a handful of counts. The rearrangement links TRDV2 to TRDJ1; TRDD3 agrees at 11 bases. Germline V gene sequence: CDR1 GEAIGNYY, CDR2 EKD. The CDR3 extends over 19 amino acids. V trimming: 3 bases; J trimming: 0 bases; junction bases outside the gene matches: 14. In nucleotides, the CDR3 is TGTGCCTGTGACCCACTGGGGGATAATAATGCCCCCTACACCGATAAACTCATCTTT. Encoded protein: CACDPLGDNNAPYTDKLIF.

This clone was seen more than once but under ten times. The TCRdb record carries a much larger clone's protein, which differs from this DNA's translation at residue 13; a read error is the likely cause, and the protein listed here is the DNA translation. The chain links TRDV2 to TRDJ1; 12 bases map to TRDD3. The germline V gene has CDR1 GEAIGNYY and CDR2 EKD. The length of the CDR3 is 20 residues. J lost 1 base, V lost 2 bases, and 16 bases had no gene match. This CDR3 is CACDKVAGGYAVSTTDKLIF. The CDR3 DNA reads TGTGCCTGTGACAAGGTTGCTGGGGGATACGCGGTGAGTACCACCGATAAACTCATCTTT.